Below are 17 T cell receptor beta chains sequenced from a single sample in a study of blood T cell repertoires in COVID-19. The protocol was immunoSEQ multiplex PCR, while the TCRdb copy is restricted to in-frame clones and leaves out a portion. The sample has under 350,000 clones, 80% to 95% seen once; the top ten hold under 7%. The specimen was peripheral blood. These receptors all come from a woman younger than 45 with COVID-19, enrolled during active disease.

The chain has TRBV6-5 and TRBJ2-2; D unresolved. The V gene lost 2 bases and the J gene lost 0 bases, with 7 bases spanning the gap. The CDR3 consists of 15 residues. Germline loops: CDR1 MNHEY, CDR2 SVGAGI. Here the CDR3 DNA reads TGTGCCAGCAGTTACGACTTCGCGAACACCGGGGAGCTGTTTTTT. As protein: CASSYDFANTGELFF.

The CDR3 nucleotides read TGTGCCAGCAGCTGGGGAAGCGGGCCCCAAGAGACCCAGTACTTC. Protein: CASSWGSGPQETQYF. The chain combines TRBV7-2 with TRBJ2-5; TRBD2 is a possible D gene (6 bases). This CDR3 has 15 residues. Per germline, CDR1 SGHTA and CDR2 FQGNSA. V lost 4 bases and J 1 base, leaving 13 bases between the germline ends.

V is TRBV11-2 and J is TRBJ2-7, with D perhaps matching TRBD1 (5 bases). V was cut by 1 base and J by 5 bases, with 6 bases left in between. The CDR3 spans 12 residues. Germline-derived CDR1 and CDR2 are SGHAT and FQNNGV. The CDR3 loop is CASSLVGDEQYF. DNA for the CDR3: TGTGCCAGCAGCTTAGTAGGGGACGAGCAGTACTTC.

This rearrangement joins TRBV10-3 to TRBJ1-2; tentative D call: TRBD1 (5 bases). Trimming cost V 4 bases and J 6 bases, with 12 bases left between them. The germline V gene encodes CDR1 ENHRY and CDR2 SYGVKD. This CDR3 contains 13 residues. CDR3 DNA: TGTGCCATCAGTGGGGGAGGGGATGATGGCTACACCTTC. This gives the protein CAISGGGDDGYTF.

CDR3 DNA sequence: TGCGCCAGCAGTCCGAACGATGTCCACCTTCGAGGGGGCTACACCTTC. Protein product: CASSPNDVHLRGGYTF. This rearrangement joins TRBV5-1 to TRBJ1-2; D gene unclear. The ends were cut back, 5 bases at V and 8 bases at J, with 25 bases in the middle. Germline values: CDR1 SGHRS, CDR2 YFSETQ. The CDR3 is 16 residues long.

This clone was detected once. At the DNA level, this CDR3 is encoded by other sequences in the same sample as well. The chain employs TRBV19 and TRBJ1-5, with a weak D call TRBD1 (5 bases). The V end lost 1 base, the J end lost 4 bases, and 8 bases lay between the germline ends. The CDR3 is 14 amino acids. CDR1 is LNHDA and CDR2 is SQIVND in the germline V gene (reference sequence). The DNA of the CDR3 is TGTGCCAGTAGTATAGGCCAGGGAAATCAGCCCCAGCATTTT. Its translation is CASSIGQGNQPQHF.

This chain uses TRBV24-1 with TRBJ1-5; TRBD1 matches at 8 bases. Germline CDR1 reads KGHDR; CDR2 reads SFDVKD. J was trimmed by 4 bases and V by 5 bases; bases with no gene match: 6. The CDR3 totals 15 residues. CDR3: CATSASGGWNQPQHF. For the CDR3, the DNA is TGTGCCACCAGTGCCTCAGGGGGCTGGAATCAGCCCCAGCATTTT.

The chain couples TRBV21-1 to TRBJ2-1; the table calls TRBD2, which could not be checked here. TRBV21-1 has pseudogene status. CDR3 length: 16 residues. The CDR3 DNA follows: TGTGCCAGCAGCAAAGTATTCCGGGGCTCCTACAATGAGCAGTTCTTC. This encodes CASSKVFRGSYNEQFF.

The rearrangement uses TRBV19 and TRBJ2-2; D is perhaps TRBD1 (6 bases). CDR1 LNHDA and CDR2 SQIVND come from the germline V gene (reference sequence). V was trimmed by 1 base and J by 4 bases, leaving 16 bases between them. The CDR3 runs to 17 residues. This chain's CDR3 is CASSIAFLGAGTGELFF. As DNA, the CDR3 is TGTGCCAGTAGTATAGCGTTTTTGGGGGCTGGCACCGGGGAGCTGTTTTTT.

The gene calls are TRBV2 and TRBJ1-1; D unresolved. Looked up from germline, CDR1 is SNHLY and CDR2 is FYNNEI. V lost 6 bases, J lost 5 bases, and 7 bases lay in between. The CDR3 extends over 11 amino acids. CDR3 region: CASRRETEAFF. CDR3 coding DNA: TGTGCCAGCAGAAGGGAGACTGAAGCTTTCTTT.

This chain uses TRBV2 with TRBJ2-5, with 7 bases matching TRBD1. V shed 10 bases and J 3 bases; nucleotides not matched to a gene: 17. The CDR3 extends over 16 amino acids. Germline CDR1 SNHLY, CDR2 FYNNEI. In DNA form, the CDR3 reads TGTGCCACAGGGGGACGGACAGACTCTGGGGAAGAGACCCAGTACTTC. Amino acids: CATGGRTDSGEETQYF.

The chain has TRBV6-5 and TRBJ2-2; D gene uncertain. CDR1 and CDR2 (germline): MNHEY, SVGAGI. Trimming left V 5 bases short and J 0 bases short, with 10 bases between. The CDR3 runs to 15 residues. The CDR3 reads CASSRQAPNTGELFF. In DNA form, the CDR3 reads TGTGCCAGCAGTCGACAAGCCCCGAACACCGGGGAGCTGTTTTTT.

The chain carries TRBV19 and TRBJ1-2; 9 bases align to TRBD1. CDR3 length: 15 amino acids. Germline V gene sequence: CDR1 LNHDA, CDR2 SQIVND (reference sequence). After removal of 0 bases from V and 8 bases from J, the junction contained 7 bases not matched to a gene. The CDR3 here is CASSIDLGQGFGYTF. CDR3 bases: TGTGCCAGTAGTATAGATCTGGGACAGGGATTCGGCTACACCTTC.

There are a few counts of this clone. V gene TRBV9 combines with J gene TRBJ2-7; possibly TRBD2 for D (5 bases). V was shortened by 4 bases and J by 12 bases, with 23 bases between the two germline ends. This CDR3 contains 14 residues. Germline V CDR1 and CDR2: SGDLS, YYNGEE. The CDR3: CASSPLDGKGLVYF. CDR3 nucleotide sequence: TGTGCCAGCAGCCCCCTTGACGGGAAGGGATTAGTGTACTTC. Together with reference TRBV9 and TRBJ2-7, the CDR3 gives the full variable domain: DSGVTQTPKHLITATGQRVTLRCSPRSGDLSVYWYQQSLDQGLQFLIQYYNGEERAKGNILERFSAQQFPDLHSELNLSSLELGDSALYFCASSPLDGKGLVYFGPGTRLTVT.

In the case of this clone: Distinct nucleotide sequences in the sample also encode this CDR3. The CDR3 region is CASSGGTSGTYNEQFF. The CDR3 DNA reads TGCGCCAGCAGCGGCGGGACTAGCGGCACCTACAATGAGCAGTTCTTC. The chain has TRBV5-1 and TRBJ2-1, with TRBD2 matching over 11 bases. The V gene's germline CDR1 is SGHRS and CDR2 YFSETQ. V lost 4 bases to trimming and J lost 2 bases; unmatched junction nucleotides: 5. CDR3 length equals 16 residues. Full variable domain (remainder filled in from reference TRBV5-1 and TRBJ2-1): KAGVTQTPRYLIKTRGQQVTLSCSPISGHRSVSWYQQTPGQGLQFLFEYFSETQRNKGNFPGRFSGRQFSNSRSEMNVSTLELGDSALYLCASSGGTSGTYNEQFFGPGTRLTVL.

This clone was seen once. The V gene is TRBV2, the J gene TRBJ1-1; tentatively, D is TRBD1 (5 bases). V lost 6 bases, J lost 1 base, and 12 bases lay in between. This CDR3 has 14 amino acids. Germline CDR1 is SNHLY and CDR2 is FYNNEI. The CDR3 here is CASSGRGRNTEAFF. The CDR3 DNA reads as TGTGCCAGCAGCGGGAGGGGTAGGAACACTGAAGCTTTCTTT. The entire variable domain, with the rest obtained from reference TRBV2 and TRBJ1-1, is as follows: EPEVTQTPSHQVTQMGQEVILRCVPISNHLYFYWYRQILGQKVEFLVSFYNNEISEKSEIFDDQFSVERPDGSNFTLKIRSTKLEDSAMYFCASSGRGRNTEAFFGQGTRLTVV.

The chain is built from TRBV18 and TRBJ1-1; 7 nucleotides align to TRBD1. Germline V lookup: CDR1 KGHSH, CDR2 LQKENI. V shed 6 bases, J shed 1 base, and the junction held 5 bases outside the gene matches. The CDR3 spans 14 residues. The CDR3, as DNA: TGTGCCAGCTCCCAAGGGGGCCCGAACACTGAAGCTTTCTTT. Its translation is CASSQGGPNTEAFF.